A single sample gave rise to the 23 T cell receptor beta chains below, sequenced in a study of CD4 T cell repertoires in COVID-19. Sequencing used immunoSEQ multiplex PCR; TCRdb keeps in-frame clones, though not all of them. The data contain approximately 75,000 clones, 83% of them singletons. The sequencing here drew on CD4+ T cells from peripheral blood, taken after recovery from COVID-19. These receptors came from a human donor who had COVID-19.

The chain combines TRBV18 with TRBJ1-1, with D hard to call. CDR3 length: 16 amino acids. Trimming took 2 bases from V and 0 from J, leaving 13 bases between them. Germline lookup yields CDR1 KGHSH and CDR2 LQKENI. CDR3 in amino acids: CASSPGDRWMNTEAFF. The CDR3, as DNA: TGTGCCAGCTCACCAGGTGACCGATGGATGAACACTGAAGCTTTCTTT.

A few counts support this clone. V and J are TRBV5-1 and TRBJ1-3, with D uncertain. V was cut by 0 bases and J by 1 base, with 5 bases left in between. This CDR3 has 14 residues. The germline gives CDR1 SGHRS, CDR2 YFSETQ. The CDR3 DNA follows: TGCGCCAGCAGCTTGGGAGGGTCTGGAAACACCATATATTTT. Amino acids: CASSLGGSGNTIYF.

The V gene is TRBV27, the J gene TRBJ2-5, with 7 bases lining up with TRBD1. Germline V lookup: CDR1 MNHEY, CDR2 SMNVEV (reference sequence). CDR3 length equals 15 residues. Trimming at V came to 4 bases and at J to 3 bases, leaving 8 bases not matched to a gene. The CDR3 DNA reads as TGTGCCAGCAGTTGGGGTGGGACAGCCAAAGAGACCCAGTACTTC. Translating it yields CASSWGGTAKETQYF.

The chain carries TRBV14 and TRBJ2-7; possibly TRBD1 or TRBD2 for D (5 bases each). Per germline, CDR1 SGHDN and CDR2 FVKESK. The CDR3 runs 15 residues. The germline V and J ends were trimmed by 3 bases and 4 bases, with 16 bases remaining between them. The CDR3 loop reads CASSHPGRSVYEQYF. The CDR3 nucleotides are TGTGCCAGCAGCCACCCGGGACGGAGTGTATACGAGCAGTACTTC.

The V gene is TRBV28, the J gene TRBJ2-7, with 9 bases matching TRBD1. The CDR3 extends over 16 amino acids. From germline, CDR1 is MDHEN and CDR2 SYDVKM. The V and J ends lost 4 bases and 5 bases, in that order; junction bases with no gene match: 12. CDR3 region: CASSSPGTGWGNEQYF. For the CDR3, the DNA is TGTGCCAGCAGTTCCCCCGGGACAGGGTGGGGAAACGAGCAGTACTTC.

This sequence joins TRBV19 and TRBJ1-1, with 11 bases lining up with TRBD1. The J segment lost 0 bases and the V segment lost 7 bases, leaving 4 bases of the junction unmatched. From germline, CDR1 is LNHDA and CDR2 SQIVND (reference sequence). The CDR3 covers 15 residues. CDR3 region: CASTDRGPMNTEAFF. Written as DNA, the CDR3 is TGTGCCAGTACGGACAGGGGGCCGATGAACACTGAAGCTTTCTTT.

In its sample, this clone was seen once. The genes are TRBV5-1 and TRBJ1-4; D is uncertain. This CDR3 comprises 18 residues. In germline, CDR1 is SGHRS, CDR2 YFSETQ. The V and J ends lost 1 base and 8 bases respectively, with 24 bases between them. The CDR3 region has the DNA TGCGCCAGCAGCTTGTCCCGGGGTGTAGGAGGGATTTCCGAAAAACTGTTTTTT. Translation: CASSLSRGVGGISEKLFF.

The V and J genes are TRBV6-1 and TRBJ2-3; no clear D. Trimming pared 2 bases from V and 2 bases from J, leaving 8 bases between. Germline V gene data show CDR1 as MNHNS and CDR2 as SASEGT. The CDR3 is 14 residues long. DNA for the CDR3: TGTGCCAGCAGTGAATTTCGGTTCACAGATACGCAGTATTTT. Its protein is CASSEFRFTDTQYF.

This clone was observed a single time. The V and J genes are TRBV2 and TRBJ2-1, with TRBD2 identical over 11 bases. V shed 8 bases, J shed 0 bases, and the junction held 9 bases outside the gene matches. CDR3 length: 17 amino acids. The germline CDR1 and CDR2 sequences are SNHLY and FYNNEI. The CDR3: CASRLSGGAGSYNEQFF. The CDR3 nucleotides are TGTGCCAGCCGACTTAGCGGGGGGGCTGGCTCCTACAATGAGCAGTTCTTC.

J is TRBJ2-7 and V is TRBV2; TRBD1 matches at 9 bases. This CDR3 contains 14 residues. Unmatched junction bases numbered 8, after V lost 7 bases and J lost 4 bases. Germline lookup yields CDR1 SNHLY and CDR2 FYNNEI. The CDR3 protein is CASMSGTGSYEQYF. For the CDR3, the DNA is TGTGCCAGCATGTCCGGGACAGGGAGTTACGAGCAGTACTTC.

The rearrangement links TRBV15 to TRBJ1-2, with no clear D. This CDR3 spans 15 amino acids. CDR1 and CDR2 from the germline V gene are LNHNV and YYDKDF (reference sequence). Trimming pared 5 bases from V and 0 bases from J, leaving 13 bases between. The DNA for the CDR3 is TGTGCCACCAGCGATTACCTCGGAGCTAACTATGGCTACACCTTC. This codes for CATSDYLGANYGYTF.

The chain links TRBV4-1 to TRBJ2-7, with D possibly being TRBD2 (5 bases). CDR3 length: 18 residues. Germline V gene lookup returns CDR1 MGHRA and CDR2 YSYEKL. Trimming removed 0 bases from V and 3 bases from J, with 21 bases in between. The DNA for the CDR3 is TGCGCCAGCAGCCAAGATAGTATAAGAGCGGCAGGCCACTACGAGCAGTACTTC. It codes for CASSQDSIRAAGHYEQYF.

The chain employs TRBV4-1 and TRBJ1-4, with D hard to call. CDR1 is MGHRA and CDR2 is YSYEKL in the germline V gene. CDR3 size: 12 residues. The V end lost 0 bases, the J end lost 6 bases, and 2 bases lay between the germline ends. The CDR3, as DNA: TGCGCCAGCAGCCAAGAATATGAAAAACTGTTTTTT. Amino acids: CASSQEYEKLFF.

CDR3 DNA: TGCAGTGCTATCGGGCAGCAGACCCAGTACTTC. Its protein product is CSAIGQQTQYF. The rearrangement links TRBV20-1 to TRBJ2-5; D remains ambiguous. Germline V CDR1 and CDR2: DFQATT, SNEGSKA (reference sequence). CDR3 size: 11 residues. With 4 bases removed from V and 6 bases from J, the gap between germline ends came to 9 bases.

The chain combines TRBV19 with TRBJ1-1, with TRBD1 as a possible D gene (5 bases). The CDR3 loop spans 14 amino acids. Germline V gene sequence: CDR1 LNHDA, CDR2 SQIVND (reference sequence). V lost 0 bases, J lost 2 bases, and 7 bases lay in between. The CDR3 here is CASSIEGLNTEAFF. In DNA, the CDR3 is TGTGCCAGTAGTATAGAGGGGCTTAACACTGAAGCTTTCTTT.

This chain connects TRBV7-2 to TRBJ1-1; possible D gene TRBD1, 6 bases. The CDR3 sequence is 13 residues long. V shed 5 bases and J shed 1 base, with 8 bases lying between them. Germline CDR1 SGHTA, CDR2 FQGNSA. DNA for the CDR3: TGTGCCAGCAGCCAGGGACAGAACACTGAAGCTTTCTTT. It specifies CASSQGQNTEAFF.

The V call is TRBV19, the J call TRBJ1-5, with no clear D. This CDR3 contains 13 residues. Germline assignment: CDR1 LNHDA and CDR2 SQIVND (reference sequence). The V end was cut by 5 bases, the J end by 4 bases, with 9 bases between. DNA for the CDR3: TGTGCCAGTAGTCGGTCTGAAAATCAGCCCCAGCATTTT. Translated, it gives CASSRSENQPQHF.

The V gene is TRBV28, the J gene TRBJ2-4; D perhaps matches TRBD2 (6 bases). V shed 5 bases and J shed 9 bases, with 14 bases lying between them. The CDR3 spans 13 residues. Looked up from germline, CDR1 is MDHEN and CDR2 is SYDVKM. The CDR3 nucleotides read TGTGCCAGCAGTCCCTTGACTAGAAGCATTCAGTACTTC. It specifies CASSPLTRSIQYF.

The V and J genes are TRBV2 and TRBJ1-4, with TRBD1 matching over 9 bases. The CDR3 has 15 amino acids. The V and J ends lost 4 bases and 8 bases, in that order; junction bases with no gene match: 8. Germline V gene sequence: CDR1 SNHLY, CDR2 FYNNEI. For the CDR3, the DNA is TGTGCCAGCAGTGTCCTCGCAGGGACAGGGGAAAAACTGTTTTTT. Translating it yields CASSVLAGTGEKLFF.

The chain carries TRBV5-6 and TRBJ1-5; D gene uncertain. CDR1 is SGHDT, CDR2 YYEEEE, per germline. The CDR3 loop spans 17 amino acids. V gave up 0 bases and J gave up 0 bases, with 13 bases separating them. CDR3 residues: CASSLAGGVYSNQPQHF. In DNA form, the CDR3 reads TGTGCCAGCAGCTTGGCCGGAGGAGTTTATAGCAATCAGCCCCAGCATTTT.

The chain is built from TRBV7-8 and TRBJ1-2; 7 nucleotides match TRBD1. V was clipped by 0 bases and J by 4 bases; unmatched bases: 5. The CDR3 has 15 residues. CDR1 and CDR2 from the germline V gene are SGHVS and FQNEAQ. CDR3 sequence: CASSLAGGTVYGYTF. The CDR3 coding sequence is TGTGCCAGCAGCTTAGCGGGGGGGACAGTCTATGGCTACACCTTC.

The rearrangement uses TRBV6-5 and TRBJ1-2; D is undetermined. Germline V lookup: CDR1 MNHEY, CDR2 SVGAGI. The CDR3 length is 13 residues. The V end was cut by 5 bases, the J end by 4 bases, with 11 bases between. CDR3 DNA sequence: TGTGCCAGCAGTAACGGACGGATCTATGGCTACACCTTC. Translated: CASSNGRIYGYTF.

The rearrangement links TRBV6-6 to TRBJ1-6, with unresolved D. This CDR3 comprises 12 residues. Between the trimmed V and J ends, which lost 6 bases and 10 bases, there was a span of 10 bases. CDR1 and CDR2 (germline): MNHNY, SVGAGI (reference sequence). The CDR3 sequence is CASSAPISPLHF. In DNA form, the CDR3 reads TGTGCCAGCAGCGCTCCTATCTCACCCCTCCACTTT.